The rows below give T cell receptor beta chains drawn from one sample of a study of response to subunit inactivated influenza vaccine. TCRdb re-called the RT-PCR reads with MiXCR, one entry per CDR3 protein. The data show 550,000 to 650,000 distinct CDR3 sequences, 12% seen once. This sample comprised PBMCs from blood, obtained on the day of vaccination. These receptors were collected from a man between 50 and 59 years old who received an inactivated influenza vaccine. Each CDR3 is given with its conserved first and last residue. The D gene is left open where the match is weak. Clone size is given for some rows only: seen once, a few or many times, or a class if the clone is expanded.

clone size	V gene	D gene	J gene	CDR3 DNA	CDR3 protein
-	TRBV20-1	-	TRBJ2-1	TGCAGTGCTCTACCGGGACCCCAGGACAATGAGCAGTTCTTC	CSALPGPQDNEQFF
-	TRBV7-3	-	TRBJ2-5	TGTGCCAGCAGCCTTACTAGCTTTTCGGAGACCCAGTACTTC	CASSLTSFSETQYF
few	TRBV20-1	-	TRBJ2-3	TGCAGTGCTAGGATGGCCACTAGCACAGATACGCAGTATTTT	CSARMATSTDTQYF
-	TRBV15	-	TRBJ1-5	TGTGCCACCAGCACGTACACCGAGGTCCAGCCCCAGCATTTT	CATSTYTEVQPQHF
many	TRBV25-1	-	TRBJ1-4	TGTGCCAGCAGTGATCCCGGACAGCGCCAAAAACTGTTTTTT	CASSDPGQRQKLFF
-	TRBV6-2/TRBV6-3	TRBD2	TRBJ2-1	TGTGCCAGCAGTTACCCCCGACTAGCGGGACTCAATGAGCAGTTCTTC	CASSYPRLAGLNEQFF
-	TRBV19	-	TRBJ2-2	TGTGCCAGTAGTATAGGTGGGGGCTTATACACCGGGGAGCTGTTTTTT	CASSIGGGLYTGELFF
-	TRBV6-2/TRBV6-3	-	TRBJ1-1	TGTGCCAGCAGTGGGTTCACTGGGACCTGGGGAGCTTTCTTT	CASSGFTGTWGAFF
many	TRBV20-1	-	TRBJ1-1	TGCAGTGTAGCCCCCGGCAGAAAGGACACTGAAGCTTTCTTT	CSVAPGRKDTEAFF
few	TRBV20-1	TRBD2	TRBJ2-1	TGCAGTGCTGGAGGACTAGCTGGCGAGCAGTTCTTC	CSAGGLAGEQFF
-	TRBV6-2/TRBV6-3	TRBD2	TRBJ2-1	TGTGCCAGCACCCAGTTGTCCGGCGGGAGGGGAAATGAGCAGTTCTTC	CASTQLSGGRGNEQFF
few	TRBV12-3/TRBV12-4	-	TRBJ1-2	TGTGCCAGCAGGCCCGGATCCCACTATGGCTACACCTTC	CASRPGSHYGYTF
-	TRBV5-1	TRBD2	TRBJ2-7	TGCGCCAGCAGCGGGACTAGCGGGAACTACGAGCAGTACTTC	CASSGTSGNYEQYF
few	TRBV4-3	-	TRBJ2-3	TGCGCCAGCAGCCAAAAGTCCCAGAGCCGGCTCGCAGATACGCAGTATTTT	CASSQKSQSRLADTQYF
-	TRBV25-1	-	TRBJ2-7	TGTGCCAGCAGTGAATATGGGGCAGGGTTAAGCTACGAGCAGTACTTC	CASSEYGAGLSYEQYF
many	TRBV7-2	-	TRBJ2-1	TGTGCCAGCAGCCCAACCGGGCATGAGCAGTTCTTC	CASSPTGHEQFF
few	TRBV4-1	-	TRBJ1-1	TGCGCCAGCAGCCAAGCCCCGGGTGTGGACACTGAAGCTTTCTTT	CASSQAPGVDTEAFF
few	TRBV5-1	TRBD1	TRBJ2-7	TGCGCCAGCAGCTTGACAGGGGAACAGTTCTCCTACGAGCAGTACTTC	CASSLTGEQFSYEQYF
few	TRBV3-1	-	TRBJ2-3	TGTGCCAGCAGCCAAGAAAGGATTGCCGTCACAGATACGCAGTATTTT	CASSQERIAVTDTQYF
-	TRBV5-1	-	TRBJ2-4	TGCGCCAGCAGCTTGGTCGGGCCTACCAAAAACATTCAGTACTTC	CASSLVGPTKNIQYF
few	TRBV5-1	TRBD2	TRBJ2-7	TGCGCCAGCAGCTCTTCTAGCGGGAGGGAATTCAGCCACGAGCAGTACTTC	CASSSSSGREFSHEQYF
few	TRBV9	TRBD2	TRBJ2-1	TGTGCCAGCAGCGTAAGATTAGAGGCTGGGCGGGGGACTCCCTACAATGAGCAGTTCTTC	CASSVRLEAGRGTPYNEQFF
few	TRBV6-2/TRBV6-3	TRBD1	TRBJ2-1	TGTGCCAGCACAGACAGGGGCAATGAGCAGTTCTTC	CASTDRGNEQFF
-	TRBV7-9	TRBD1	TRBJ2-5	TGTGCCAGCAGCCTACCGGACAGGGGGCTTGAGACCCAGTACTTC	CASSLPDRGLETQYF
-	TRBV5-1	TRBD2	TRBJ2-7	TGCGCCAGCAGCCTGACTAGCGGGAGTACCCACGAGCAGTACTTC	CASSLTSGSTHEQYF
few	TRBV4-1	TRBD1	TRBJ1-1	TGCGCCAGCAGCCAAGTATTTTCAGGGGGCACTGAAGCTTTCTTT	CASSQVFSGGTEAFF
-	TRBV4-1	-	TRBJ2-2	TGCGCCAGCAGCCAAGTTGGTACCCGACCCGTATACACCGGGGAGCTGTTTTTT	CASSQVGTRPVYTGELFF
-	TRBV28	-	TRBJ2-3	TGTGCCAGCAGGTCCCCGGGAAACGCAGATACGCAGTATTTT	CASRSPGNADTQYF
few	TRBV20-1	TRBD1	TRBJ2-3	TGCAGTGCTAGCACGACAGGGGGCCGAGATACGCAGTATTTT	CSASTTGGRDTQYF
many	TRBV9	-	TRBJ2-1	TGTGCCAGCAGCGCCGTGTTAGACTCTTCGCAGTTCTTC	CASSAVLDSSQFF
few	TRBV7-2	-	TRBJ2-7	TGTGCCAGCAGCTTAAGCAGGCAGCAGTACTTC	CASSLSRQQYF
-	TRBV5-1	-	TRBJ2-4	TGCGCCAGCACCATGGGGACCGCCAAAAACATTCAGTACTTC	CASTMGTAKNIQYF
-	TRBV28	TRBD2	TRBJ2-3	TGTGCCAGCAGTTCCGCGGGGATAGCGGGAGCTTCAGATACGCAGTATTTT	CASSSAGIAGASDTQYF
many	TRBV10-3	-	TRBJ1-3	TGTGCCATCAGTGATCCGGCCGGAGGTGGAAACACCATATATTTT	CAISDPAGGGNTIYF
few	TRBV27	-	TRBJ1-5	TGTGCCAGCAGGCCGGACAGAAATCAGCCCCAGCATTTT	CASRPDRNQPQHF
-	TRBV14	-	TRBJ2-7	TGTGCCAGCAGCTACGACAGGCGCCCCTACGAGCAGTACTTC	CASSYDRRPYEQYF
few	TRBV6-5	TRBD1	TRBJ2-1	TGTGCCAGCAGTTATGGGACAGCCAACAATGAGCAGTTCTTC	CASSYGTANNEQFF
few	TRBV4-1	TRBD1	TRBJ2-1	TGCGCCAGCAGCCGGGACAGGGTTTGGAATGAGCAGTTCTTC	CASSRDRVWNEQFF